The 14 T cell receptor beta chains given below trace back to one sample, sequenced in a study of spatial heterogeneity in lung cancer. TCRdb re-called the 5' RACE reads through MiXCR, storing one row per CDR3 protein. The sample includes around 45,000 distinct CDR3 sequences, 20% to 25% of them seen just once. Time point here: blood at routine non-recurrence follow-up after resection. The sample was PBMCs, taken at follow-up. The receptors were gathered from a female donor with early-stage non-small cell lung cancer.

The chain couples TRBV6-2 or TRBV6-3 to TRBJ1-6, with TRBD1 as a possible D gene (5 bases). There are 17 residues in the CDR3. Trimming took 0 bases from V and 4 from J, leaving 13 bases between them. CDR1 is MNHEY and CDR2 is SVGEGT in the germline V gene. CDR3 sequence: CASSYSTRQRYNSPLHF. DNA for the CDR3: TGTGCCAGCAGTTACTCGACGAGACAGCGATATAATTCACCCCTCCACTTT.

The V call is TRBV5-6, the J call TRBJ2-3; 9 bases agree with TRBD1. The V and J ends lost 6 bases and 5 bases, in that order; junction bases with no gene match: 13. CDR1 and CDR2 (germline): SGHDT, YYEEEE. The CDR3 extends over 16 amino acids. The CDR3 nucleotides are TGTGCCAGCAAGCTAGAGGGACAGGGAGTGGGAGATACGCAGTATTTT. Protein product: CASKLEGQGVGDTQYF.

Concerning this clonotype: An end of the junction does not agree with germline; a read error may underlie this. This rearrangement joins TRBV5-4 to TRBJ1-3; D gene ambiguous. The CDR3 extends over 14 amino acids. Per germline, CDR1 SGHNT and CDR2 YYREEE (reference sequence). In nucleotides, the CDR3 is TGTGCCAGCAGCCCGGCGGTCTCTGAAAACACCATATATTTT. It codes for CASSPAVSENTIYF.

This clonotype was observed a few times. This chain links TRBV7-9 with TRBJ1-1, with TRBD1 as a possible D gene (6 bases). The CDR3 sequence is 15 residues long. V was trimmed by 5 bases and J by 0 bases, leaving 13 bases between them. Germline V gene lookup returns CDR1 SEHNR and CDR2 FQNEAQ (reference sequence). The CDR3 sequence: CASSPYRVVNTEAFF. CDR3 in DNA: TGTGCCAGCAGCCCCTACAGGGTAGTGAACACTGAAGCTTTCTTT. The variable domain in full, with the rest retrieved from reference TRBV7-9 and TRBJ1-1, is DTGVSQNPRHKITKRGQNVTFRCDPISEHNRLYWYRQTLGQGPEFLTYFQNEAQLEKSRLLSDRFSAERPKGSFSTLEIQRTEQGDSAMYLCASSPYRVVNTEAFFGQGTRLTVV.

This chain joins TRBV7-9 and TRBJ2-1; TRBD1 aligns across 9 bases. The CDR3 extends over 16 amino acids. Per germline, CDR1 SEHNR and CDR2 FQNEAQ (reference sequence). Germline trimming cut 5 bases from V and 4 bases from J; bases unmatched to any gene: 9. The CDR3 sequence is CASSPNRGPRYNEQFF. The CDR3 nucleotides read TGTGCCAGCAGCCCAAACAGGGGGCCTAGGTACAATGAGCAGTTCTTC.

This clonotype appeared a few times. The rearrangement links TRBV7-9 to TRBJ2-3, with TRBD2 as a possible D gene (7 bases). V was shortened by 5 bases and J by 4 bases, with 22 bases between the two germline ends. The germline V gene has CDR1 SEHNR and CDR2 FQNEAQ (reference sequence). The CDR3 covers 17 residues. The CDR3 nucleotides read TGTGCCAGCAGCAGGGGGACTCTGCGGGAGATCTCAGATACGCAGTATTTT. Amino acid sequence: CASSRGTLREISDTQYF. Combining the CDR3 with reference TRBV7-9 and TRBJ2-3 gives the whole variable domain DTGVSQNPRHKITKRGQNVTFRCDPISEHNRLYWYRQTLGQGPEFLTYFQNEAQLEKSRLLSDRFSAERPKGSFSTLEIQRTEQGDSAMYLCASSRGTLREISDTQYFGPGTRLTVL.

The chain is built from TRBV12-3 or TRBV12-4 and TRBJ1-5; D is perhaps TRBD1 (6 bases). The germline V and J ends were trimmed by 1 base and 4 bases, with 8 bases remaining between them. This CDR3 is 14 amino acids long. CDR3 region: CASSLGDKNQPQHF. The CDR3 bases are TGTGCCAGCAGTTTAGGGGACAAGAATCAGCCCCAGCATTTT.

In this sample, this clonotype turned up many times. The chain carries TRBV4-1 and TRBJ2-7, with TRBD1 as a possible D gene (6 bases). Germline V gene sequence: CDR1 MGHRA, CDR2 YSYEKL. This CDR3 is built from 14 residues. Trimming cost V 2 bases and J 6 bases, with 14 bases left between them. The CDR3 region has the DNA TGCGCCAGCAGCCAATTCACAGGGATAGGCGAGCAGTACGTC. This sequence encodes CASSQFTGIGEQYV.

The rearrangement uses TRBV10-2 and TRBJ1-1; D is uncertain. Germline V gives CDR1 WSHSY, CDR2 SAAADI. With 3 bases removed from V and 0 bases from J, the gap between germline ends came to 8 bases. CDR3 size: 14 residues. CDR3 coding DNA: TGCGCCAGCAGTGATGGGGTCATGAACACTGAAGCTTTCTTT. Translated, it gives CASSDGVMNTEAFF.

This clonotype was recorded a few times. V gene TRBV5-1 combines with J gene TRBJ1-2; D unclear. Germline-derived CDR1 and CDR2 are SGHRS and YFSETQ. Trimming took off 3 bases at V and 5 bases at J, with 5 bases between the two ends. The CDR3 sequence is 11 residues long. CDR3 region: CASSSPYGYTF. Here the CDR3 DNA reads TGCGCCAGCAGCTCCCCTTATGGCTACACCTTC.

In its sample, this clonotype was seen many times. The DNA of the CDR3 is TGTGCCATCAGTTCTCAGCCGACTAGCGGGAGGGATACGCAGTATTTT. Its protein is CAISSQPTSGRDTQYF. The J gene is TRBJ2-3, the V gene TRBV10-3, with 13 bases fitting TRBD2. The CDR3 contains 16 residues. Trimming took 5 bases from V and 6 from J; bases not matched to a gene: 8. Germline CDR1 and CDR2: ENHRY and SYGVKD.

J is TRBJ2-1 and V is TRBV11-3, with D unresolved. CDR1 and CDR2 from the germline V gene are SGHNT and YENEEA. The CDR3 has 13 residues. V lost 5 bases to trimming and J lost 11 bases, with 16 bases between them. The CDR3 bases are TGTGCCAGCAGCCCCGAACGGATTGGAAAGCAGTTCTTC. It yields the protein CASSPERIGKQFF.

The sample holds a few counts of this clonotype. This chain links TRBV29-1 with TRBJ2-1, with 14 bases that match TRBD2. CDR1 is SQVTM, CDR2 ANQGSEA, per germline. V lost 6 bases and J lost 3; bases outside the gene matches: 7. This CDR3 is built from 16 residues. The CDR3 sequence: CSVTGLAGGRYNEQFF. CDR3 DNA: TGCAGCGTCACCGGACTAGCGGGGGGCCGCTACAATGAGCAGTTCTTC.

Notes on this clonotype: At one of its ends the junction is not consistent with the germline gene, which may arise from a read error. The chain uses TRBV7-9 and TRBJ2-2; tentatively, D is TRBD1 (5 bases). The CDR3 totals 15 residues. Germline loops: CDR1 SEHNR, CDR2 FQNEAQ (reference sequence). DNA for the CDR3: TGTGCCAGCAGCTTTTTGGGCAGGGCCACCGAGGAGCTGTTTTTT. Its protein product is CASSFLGRATEELFF.